This is a list of T cell receptor beta chains from one sample in a study of blood T cells in healthy people across ages. TCRdb called the 5' RACE reads again in MiXCR, with one record for every CDR3 protein. This table has some 940,000 distinct CDR3 sequences, about 27% appearing once. These data were also reused for a study on T cells of mothers and their children.

The sample was blood. Receptor source: a woman in her forties in good health. The CDR3 runs from the conserved cysteine through the conserved F or W.

V: TRBV25-1; J: TRBJ2-5; CDR3: CASSEWVAGVAETQYF
V: TRBV5-1; J: TRBJ2-7; CDR3: CASSWDRPTYEQYF
V: TRBV29-1; J: TRBJ2-3; CDR3: CSAWGQGRGDTQYF
V: TRBV28; J: TRBJ2-1; CDR3: CASGGQLLNEQFF
V: TRBV7-9; J: TRBJ1-5; CDR3: CASSSAGAGQPQHF
V: TRBV7-2; J: TRBJ1-6; CDR3: CASSLAGGSPLHF
V: TRBV4-1; J: TRBJ2-7; CDR3: CASSHQGPYEQYF
V: TRBV12-3/TRBV12-4; J: TRBJ2-6; CDR3: CASSSLGRQALAFGSGANVLTF
V: TRBV12-3/TRBV12-4; J: .; CDR3: CASSFSYGQSSYEQFF
V: TRBV7-2; J: TRBJ1-2; CDR3: CASSFQGADYGYTF
V: TRBV10-3; J: TRBJ1-1; CDR3: CAISDSPSGTEAFF
V: TRBV24-1; J: TRBJ2-5; CDR3: CATSDPTGNQETQYF
V: TRBV3-1; J: TRBJ2-5; CDR3: CASSQASETQYF
V: TRBV27; J: TRBJ2-7; CDR3: CASSFRDPSYEQYF
V: TRBV9; J: TRBJ2-3; CDR3: CASSVLSLSGTDTQYF
V: TRBV5-1; J: TRBJ2-7; CDR3: CASSLEGNYEQYF
V: TRBV5-1; J: TRBJ2-5; CDR3: CASSIILQGSQETQYF
V: TRBV24-1; J: TRBJ2-7; CDR3: CTTSDFPRSYEQYF
V: TRBV2; J: TRBJ2-7; CDR3: CTSSVRGDRARSYEQYF
V: TRBV9; J: TRBJ2-7; CDR3: CASSSGGQGNSYEQYF
V: TRBV27; J: TRBJ2-7; CDR3: CASSPYRQGTGGEQYF
V: TRBV4-2; J: TRBJ2-1; CDR3: CASSYQARANSYNEQFF
V: TRBV5-5; J: TRBJ1-4; CDR3: CASSSTLPSTNEKLFF
V: TRBV12-3/TRBV12-4; J: TRBJ1-1; CDR3: CAIIRLENTEAFF